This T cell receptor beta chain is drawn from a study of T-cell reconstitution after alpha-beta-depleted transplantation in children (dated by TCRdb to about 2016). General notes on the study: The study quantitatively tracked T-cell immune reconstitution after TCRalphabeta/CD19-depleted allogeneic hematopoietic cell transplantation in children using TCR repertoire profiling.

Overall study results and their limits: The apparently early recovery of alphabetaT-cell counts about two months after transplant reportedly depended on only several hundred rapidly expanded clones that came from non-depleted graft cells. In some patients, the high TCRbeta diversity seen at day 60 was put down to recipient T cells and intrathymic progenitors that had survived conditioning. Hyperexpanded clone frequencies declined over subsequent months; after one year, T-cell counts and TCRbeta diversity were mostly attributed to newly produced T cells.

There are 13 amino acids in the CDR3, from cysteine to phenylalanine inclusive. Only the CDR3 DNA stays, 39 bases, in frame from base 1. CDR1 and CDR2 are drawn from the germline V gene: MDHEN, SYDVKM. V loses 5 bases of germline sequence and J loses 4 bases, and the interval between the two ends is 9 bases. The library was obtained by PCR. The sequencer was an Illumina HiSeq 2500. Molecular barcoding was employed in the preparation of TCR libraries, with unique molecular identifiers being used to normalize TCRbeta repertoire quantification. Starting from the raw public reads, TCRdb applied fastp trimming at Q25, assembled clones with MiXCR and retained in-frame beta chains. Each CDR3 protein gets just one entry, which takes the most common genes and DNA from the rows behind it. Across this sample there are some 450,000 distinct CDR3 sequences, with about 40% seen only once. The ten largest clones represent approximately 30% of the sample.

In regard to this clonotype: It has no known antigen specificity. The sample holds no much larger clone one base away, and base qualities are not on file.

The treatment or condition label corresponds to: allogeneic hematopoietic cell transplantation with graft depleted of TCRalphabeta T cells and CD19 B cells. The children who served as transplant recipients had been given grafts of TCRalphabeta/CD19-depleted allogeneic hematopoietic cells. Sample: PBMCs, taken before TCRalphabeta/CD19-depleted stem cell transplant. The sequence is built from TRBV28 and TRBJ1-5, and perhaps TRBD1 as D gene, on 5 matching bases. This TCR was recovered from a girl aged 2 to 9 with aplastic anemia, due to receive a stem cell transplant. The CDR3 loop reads CASSRQLNQPQHF. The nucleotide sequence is TGTGCCAGCAGTCGACAGCTTAATCAGCCCCAGCATTTT.